Below are 27 T cell receptor beta chains sequenced from a single sample in a study of cytomegalovirus exposure and HLA in healthy donors. The study ran its PCR with 60 Vbeta and 13 Jbeta primers. Assay used: immunoSEQ multiplex PCR; TCRdb lists only in-frame clones, some missing. The sample holds about 160,000 clones, approximately 86% seen once. Sequenced sample: PBMCs. The receptors derive from a woman younger than 35 in good health and CMV-seronegative.

V and J are TRBV7-9 and TRBJ2-7; D is possibly TRBD2 (8 bases). Deletions cut 5 bases from V and 6 bases from J, with 26 bases between. Germline-derived CDR1 and CDR2 are SEHNR and FQNEAQ (reference sequence). The CDR3 runs 17 residues. The CDR3 DNA is TGTGCCAGCAGCCAGGTCAACGGGAGGGGGCTATATGGCGAGCAGTACTTC. Translation: CASSQVNGRGLYGEQYF.

This clone was counted once. The chain employs TRBV4-1 and TRBJ2-5; TRBD2 agrees at 14 bases. The end of the DNA is better explained by TRBJ2-7, so the J call may be wrong. Germline V gives CDR1 MGHRA, CDR2 YSYEKL. This CDR3 is built from 17 residues. This CDR3 is CASSQGLAGGPGFEQYF. CDR3 DNA: TGCGCCAGCAGCCAAGGACTAGCGGGAGGGCCGGGATTCGAGCAGTACTTC.

The genes are TRBV7-2 and TRBJ2-7, with TRBD1 matching 7 bases. V was pared by 6 bases and J by 0 bases, with 5 bases of the junction left unmatched. Germline assignment: CDR1 SGHTA and CDR2 FQGNSA. The CDR3 spans 14 residues. The CDR3 loop is CASRTGTASYEQYF. The CDR3 DNA reads TGTGCCAGCAGAACCGGGACAGCCTCCTACGAGCAGTACTTC.

V and J are TRBV19 and TRBJ2-1; D may be TRBD1 (6 bases). This CDR3 spans 15 amino acids. With 1 base removed from V and 8 bases from J, the gap between germline ends came to 15 bases. The germline CDR1 and CDR2 sequences are LNHDA and SQIVND (reference sequence). CDR3 in DNA: TGTGCCAGTAGTATAGGGCGCAGGGGATATGATGAGCAGTTCTTC. This codes for CASSIGRRGYDEQFF.

This clone was detected once. This chain uses TRBV18 with TRBJ2-2, with D perhaps matching TRBD1 (5 bases). The CDR3 is 16 residues long. With 3 bases removed from V and 1 base from J, the gap between germline ends came to 12 bases. Germline CDR1 KGHSH, CDR2 LQKENI. CDR3 in amino acids: CASSPPQGLNTGELFF. For the CDR3, the DNA is TGTGCCAGCTCACCGCCTCAGGGCTTGAACACCGGGGAGCTGTTTTTT.

This clone was observed a few times. The chain recombines TRBV4-2 with TRBJ1-6, with 9 positions matching TRBD1. Unmatched junction bases numbered 6, after V lost 2 bases and J lost 10 bases. Germline V gene lookup returns CDR1 LGHNA and CDR2 YNFKEQ. The CDR3 loop spans 15 amino acids. Written as DNA, the CDR3 is TGTGCCAGCAGCCAACCGGACAGGGGAAGCTCACCCCTCCACTTT. Its protein is CASSQPDRGSSPLHF.

This clone was seen more than once but under ten times. The chain employs TRBV6-1 and TRBJ2-3, with 8 bases that match TRBD2. J gave up 3 bases and V 1 base, and 3 bases lay outside the gene matches. Germline V gives CDR1 MNHNS, CDR2 SASEGT. This CDR3 has 15 residues. The CDR3 loop reads CASSEGERETDTQYF. Here the CDR3 DNA reads TGTGCCAGCAGTGAAGGAGAGCGGGAGACAGATACGCAGTATTTT.

This chain connects TRBV6-1 to TRBJ1-2; 8 nucleotides agree with TRBD1. CDR3 size: 13 residues. Germline-derived CDR1 and CDR2 are MNHNS and SASEGT. J was trimmed by 5 bases and V by 4 bases; bases with no gene match: 3. The CDR3 coding sequence is TGTGCCAGCAGTGCCGGGACAGGATATGGCTACACCTTC. It specifies CASSAGTGYGYTF.

The V gene is TRBV28, the J gene TRBJ2-7; 10 bases map to TRBD1. V lost 3 bases to trimming and J lost 2 bases; unmatched junction nucleotides: 7. Germline CDR1 is MDHEN and CDR2 is SYDVKM. This CDR3 has 16 amino acids. CDR3 in DNA: TGTGCCAGCAGTTTTTCGGGACAGGGGATTCCCTACGAGCAGTACTTC. This encodes CASSFSGQGIPYEQYF.

The genes are TRBV27 and TRBJ1-4; the D is unclear. V lost 3 bases, J lost 8 bases, and 16 bases lay in between. The CDR3 extends over 15 amino acids. Germline assignment: CDR1 MNHEY and CDR2 SMNVEV (reference sequence). The CDR3 loop is CASSFSDTRGEKLFF. The CDR3 DNA follows: TGTGCCAGCAGTTTTTCCGACACGAGAGGGGAAAAACTGTTTTTT.

This clone was found once. This chain links TRBV5-1 with TRBJ2-3, with 9 bases lining up with TRBD2. The CDR3 has 15 residues. The germline V gene has CDR1 SGHRS and CDR2 YFSETQ. The junction had 6 bases not matched to a gene; V was cut back by 0 bases and J by 7 bases. The CDR3 is CASSLDSGSMNTQYF. The CDR3 region has the DNA TGCGCCAGCAGCTTGGATAGCGGGAGCATGAATACGCAGTATTTT.

The genes are TRBV9 and TRBJ2-6, with TRBD2 as a possible D gene (5 bases). Trimming cost V 3 bases and J 0 bases, with 10 bases left between them. The CDR3 covers 16 residues. CDR1 SGDLS and CDR2 YYNGEE come from the germline V gene. The CDR3 is CASSEYGNSGANVLTF. CDR3 DNA sequence: TGTGCCAGCAGCGAGTACGGGAACTCTGGGGCCAACGTCCTGACTTTC.

The chain employs TRBV15 and TRBJ1-6, with 8 bases aligning to TRBD1. The CDR3 is 14 amino acids. Looked up from germline, CDR1 is LNHNV and CDR2 is YYDKDF (reference sequence). J was trimmed by 7 bases and V by 3 bases; bases with no gene match: 2. The CDR3 DNA follows: TGTGCCACCAGCAGGGACAGGGAGAATTCACCCCTCCACTTT. Residues: CATSRDRENSPLHF.

The V call is TRBV10-1, the J call TRBJ1-2; a possible D gene is TRBD1 (5 bases). V lost 6 bases and J 5 bases, leaving 16 bases between the germline ends. CDR1 is WNHNN, CDR2 SYGVQD, per germline (reference sequence). This CDR3 contains 14 residues. The CDR3 spells CASSPLDSKYGYTF. In DNA, the CDR3 is TGCGCCAGCAGCCCTCTAGACAGCAAATATGGCTACACCTTC.

The chain is built from TRBV19 and TRBJ2-7; 8 nucleotides match TRBD1. This CDR3 has 14 residues. V was pared by 4 bases and J by 0 bases, with 2 bases of the junction left unmatched. The V gene's germline CDR1 is LNHDA and CDR2 SQIVND (reference sequence). Written as DNA, the CDR3 is TGTGCCAGTAGTACTACAGGGGGCTCCTACGAGCAGTACTTC. Its protein product is CASSTTGGSYEQYF.

This chain connects TRBV5-1 to TRBJ2-5; 12 bases are shared with TRBD1. The assigned J gene may be wrong: the sequence end matches TRBJ2-7 better. The CDR3 length is 15 residues. The V gene's germline CDR1 is SGHRS and CDR2 YFSETQ. The CDR3, as DNA: TGCGCCAGCAGCTCGACCGGGACAGGGGGCCTCGAGCAGTACTTC. It yields the protein CASSSTGTGGLEQYF.

The chain joins TRBV28 to TRBJ1-1, with 10 bases that match TRBD1. Germline V gene lookup returns CDR1 MDHEN and CDR2 SYDVKM. The J segment lost 9 bases and the V segment lost 9 bases, leaving 4 bases of the junction unmatched. The CDR3 sequence is 11 residues long. CDR3 residues: CASRTGGQAFF. CDR3 bases: TGTGCCAGTAGGACAGGGGGACAAGCTTTCTTT. Variable domain in full (rest from reference TRBV28 and TRBJ1-1): DVKVTQSSRYLVKRTGEKVFLECVQDMDHENMFWYRQDPGLGLRLIYFSYDVKMKEKGDIPEGYSVSREKKERFSLILESASTNQTSMYLCASRTGGQAFFGQGTRLTVV.

The chain combines TRBV10-3 with TRBJ2-1; D ambiguous. Germline assignment: CDR1 ENHRY and CDR2 SYGVKD. The CDR3 has 12 amino acids. With 4 bases removed from V and 6 bases from J, the gap between germline ends came to 7 bases. CDR3 sequence: CAISGPGNEQFF. Here the CDR3 DNA reads TGTGCCATCAGTGGTCCGGGCAATGAGCAGTTCTTC.

CDR3 DNA sequence: TGTGCCAGCAGCGTAGCGTACCAAGAGACCCAGTACTTC. This translates into CASSVAYQETQYF. This chain links TRBV9 with TRBJ2-5; D ambiguous. Per the germline V gene, CDR1 is SGDLS and CDR2 is YYNGEE. Trimming removed 0 bases from V and 0 bases from J, with 3 bases in between. CDR3 length equals 13 residues.

V and J are TRBV30 and TRBJ1-5; D is possibly TRBD1 (6 bases). The CDR3 consists of 17 residues. Germline V gene sequence: CDR1 GTSNPN, CDR2 SVGIG (reference sequence). V was shortened by 2 bases and J by 0 bases, with 17 bases between the two germline ends. The CDR3 nucleotides read TGTGCCTGGAGTAAAATGCAGGGGTCGAATAGCAATCAGCCCCAGCATTTT. This translates into CAWSKMQGSNSNQPQHF.

The V and J genes are TRBV7-2 and TRBJ2-1; 10 nucleotides agree with TRBD2. CDR3 length: 14 residues. Germline assignment: CDR1 SGHTA and CDR2 FQGNSA. V lost 4 bases and J lost 6; bases outside the gene matches: 3. DNA of the CDR3: TGTGCCAGCAGCTCAGCTAGCGGGGGCAATGAGCAGTTCTTC. Amino acid sequence: CASSSASGGNEQFF. The full variable domain, completed using reference TRBV7-2 and TRBJ2-1, is GAGVSQSPSNKVTEKGKDVELRCDPISGHTALYWYRQSLGQGLEFLIYFQGNSAPDKSGLPSDRFSAERTGGSVSTLTIQRTQQEDSAVYLCASSSASGGNEQFFGPGTRLTVL.

This clone was picked up a small number of times. The chain carries TRBV28 and TRBJ1-5; tentatively, D is TRBD1 (5 bases). Germline V gene sequence: CDR1 MDHEN, CDR2 SYDVKM. V was clipped by 8 bases and J by 7 bases, with 6 bases between them. The CDR3 has 10 amino acids. The CDR3 coding sequence is TGTGCCAGCGGGGCCCAGCCCCAGCATTTT. Its translation: CASGAQPQHF.

The rearrangement links TRBV18 to TRBJ1-4; 7 nucleotides match TRBD1. Germline V gene lookup returns CDR1 KGHSH and CDR2 LQKENI. The CDR3 is 15 amino acids. V gave up 4 bases and J gave up 6 bases; unmatched junction bases: 8. The CDR3: CASSLTGATDEKLFF. The CDR3 DNA sequence: TGTGCCAGCTCACTAACAGGGGCAACGGATGAAAAACTGTTTTTT.

This clone showed up just once. The junction and the germline gene differ at one end; a read error may be behind it. V and J are TRBV6-1 and TRBJ1-2, with D perhaps matching TRBD1 (5 bases). This CDR3 spans 11 amino acids. Germline V gene sequence: CDR1 MNHNS, CDR2 SASEGT. DNA for the CDR3: TGTGCCAGCAGTGAAGCGCTGGCGGAGGGGTTC. As protein: CASSEALAEGF.

This chain links TRBV28 with TRBJ2-3; 12 nucleotides align to TRBD2. Trimming removed 1 base from V and 1 base from J; junction bases left unmatched: 15. Looked up from germline, CDR1 is MDHEN and CDR2 is SYDVKM. This CDR3 is 21 amino acids long. The chain's CDR3 is CASSLSLGLAGFRGGTDTQYF. The CDR3 DNA is TGTGCCAGCAGTTTATCCCTCGGACTAGCGGGATTTCGGGGGGGCACAGATACGCAGTATTTT.

The chain has TRBV2 and TRBJ2-7; TRBD1 matches 7 bases. Germline V gene data show CDR1 as SNHLY and CDR2 as FYNNEI. V was pared by 6 bases and J by 6 bases, with 5 bases of the junction left unmatched. The CDR3 is made up of 12 amino acids. CDR3 DNA: TGTGCCAGCAGGCCGGCAGGGGGCGAGCAGTACTTC. Amino acid sequence: CASRPAGGEQYF.

The V gene is TRBV19, the J gene TRBJ1-2; D ambiguous. CDR3 length equals 13 residues. Trimming removed 5 bases from V and 4 bases from J, with 11 bases in between. Per germline, CDR1 LNHDA and CDR2 SQIVND (reference sequence). This CDR3 is CASSGESAYGYTF. The DNA of the CDR3 is TGTGCCAGTAGTGGAGAGTCCGCCTATGGCTACACCTTC.